A selection of T cell receptor beta chains follows, all from one sample in a study of early stage breast cancer tumors. Sequenced by immunoSEQ multiplex PCR; TCRdb stores in-frame clones only, minus some. The data contain tens of thousands of clones, 78% of them singletons. The sample consisted of blood. Source of these receptors: a person in their 40s with breast cancer. The CDR3 runs from the conserved cysteine through the conserved F or W. The order of the fields is CDR3 length, D gene, clone size, V gene, J gene, CDR3 DNA, CDR3 protein. A D gene is named only where the DNA matches it firmly. A row's size may be missing; if present it is once, few, many or a size class.

12	NA	once	TRBV2	TRBJ2-5	TGTGCCAGCACCCAGGGCTCAGAGACCCAGTACTTC	CASTQGSETQYF
14	TRBD1	NA	TRBV6-6	TRBJ2-1	TGTGCCAGCAGTTACTCAGGGACAGTCAATGAGCAGTTCTTC	CASSYSGTVNEQFF
15	TRBD2	NA	TRBV30	TRBJ2-1	TGTGCCTGGAGTGCTGGACTAGCGGGAGGTAATGAGCAGTTCTTC	CAWSAGLAGGNEQFF
15	NA	NA	TRBV6-1	TRBJ1-4	TGTGCCAGCAGTGAACTGGGGAGGGTTTATGAAAAACTGTTTTTT	CASSELGRVYEKLFF
15	TRBD2	NA	TRBV11-1	TRBJ2-7	TGTGCCAGCAGCCCAAAACTAGCGGGATTCTACGAGCAGTACTTC	CASSPKLAGFYEQYF
14	NA	NA	TRBV29-1	TRBJ2-7	TGCAGCGTCCTTGACAGGACAAAGGCCTACGAGCAGTACTTC	CSVLDRTKAYEQYF
14	TRBD1	NA	TRBV29-1	TRBJ1-2	TGCAGCGTTGCCGACAGGGGAGCTAACTATGGCTACACCTTC	CSVADRGANYGYTF
14	NA	NA	TRBV6-1	TRBJ1-5	TGTGCCAGCAGTGAAGCGGGGGCGGGGCAGCCCCAGCATTTT	CASSEAGAGQPQHF
18	NA	NA	TRBV11-2	TRBJ2-3	TGTGCCAGCAGCTTAGATAAATACAGGGCCACTAGCACAGATACGCAGTATTTT	CASSLDKYRATSTDTQYF
18	TRBD2	NA	TRBV30	TRBJ2-1	TGTGCCTGGAGTGTTGGGCGGGGGGCATTGAGCTCCTACAATGAGCAGTTCTTC	CAWSVGRGALSSYNEQFF
16	TRBD1	NA	TRBV14	TRBJ2-5	TGTGCCAGCAGCCAAGACCCGACAGGGGGCTTAGAGACCCAGTACTTC	CASSQDPTGGLETQYF
15	TRBD1	NA	TRBV25-1	TRBJ1-4	TGTGCCAGCAGTATGACAGGGTCAACTAATGAAAAACTGTTTTTT	CASSMTGSTNEKLFF
19	NA	NA	TRBV21-1	TRBJ1-2	TGTGCCAGCAGCAAAAGAGCTAAGAACACAGGGGGTTATAACTATGGCTACACCTTC	CASSKRAKNTGGYNYGYTF
12	NA	few	TRBV25-1	TRBJ1-1	TGTGCCAGCAGTGATGGTCCCACGAGGGCTTTCTTT	CASSDGPTRAFF
15	NA	once	TRBV11-2	TRBJ1-5	TGTGCCAGCAGCCACGGACAGCTGGGCAATCAGCCCCAGCATTTT	CASSHGQLGNQPQHF
13	NA	NA	TRBV30	TRBJ2-3	TGTGCCTGGAGTGCCCAGGGGCCAGATACGCAGTATTTT	CAWSAQGPDTQYF
15	NA	NA	TRBV2	TRBJ2-7	TGTGCCAGCAGTGAAGCGCTTGGGGAAATCTACGAGCAGTACTTC	CASSEALGEIYEQYF
14	TRBD2	NA	TRBV5-1	TRBJ2-5	TGCGCCAGCAGTCCGACTAGCGCCCAAGAGACCCAGTACTTC	CASSPTSAQETQYF
14	NA	NA	TRBV5-1	TRBJ1-2	TGCGCCAGCAGCTGGGACACACCATCTCGTGGCTACACCTTC	CASSWDTPSRGYTF
14	NA	NA	TRBV30	TRBJ1-2	TGTGCCTGGACCCCGGCAGCGCTTAACTATGGCTACACCTTC	CAWTPAALNYGYTF
13	NA	NA	TRBV19	TRBJ2-7	TGTGCCAGTAGTCGGTCCTTCGCCTACGAGCAGTACTTC	CASSRSFAYEQYF
14	NA	NA	TRBV5-5	TRBJ2-5	TGTGCCAGCAGCTTGGGCGCCGCTCTGGAGACCCAGTACTTC	CASSLGAALETQYF
17	NA	NA	TRBV5-4	TRBJ2-6	TGTGCCAGCAGACGGGACATGTCAGTGAATGGGGCCAACGTCCTGACTTTC	CASRRDMSVNGANVLTF